A single sample gave rise to the 16 T cell receptor beta chains below, sequenced in a study of T-cell memory formation after mild COVID-19. MiXCR, applied by TCRdb to the 5' RACE reads, yields one record per CDR3 protein. The table records roughly 400,000 distinct CDR3 sequences, approximately 19% of them present only once. Sequenced sample: PBMCs or a T cell subset sorted from them (not recorded which). The receptors were gathered from a man between 18 and 35 years old who had mild COVID-19 (a few samples of this study predate the infection). Cell type and time point are not known.

The chain employs TRBV7-6 and TRBJ2-1, with 10 bases aligning to TRBD2. In germline, CDR1 is SGHVS, CDR2 FNYEAQ. CDR3 length: 14 residues. The trim removed 3 bases at V and 7 bases at J, leaving 3 bases unmatched. CDR3 sequence: CASSLLAGDNEQFF. CDR3 in DNA: TGTGCCAGCAGCTTGCTAGCGGGGGATAATGAGCAGTTCTTC.

This clonotype was picked up a small number of times. The rearrangement joins TRBV5-1 to TRBJ1-6, with TRBD1 matching over 7 bases. V shed 0 bases, J shed 8 bases, and the junction held 5 bases outside the gene matches. The germline V gene has CDR1 SGHRS and CDR2 YFSETQ. The CDR3 length is 15 residues. The CDR3 reads CASSLGQGSHSPLHF. CDR3 nucleotide sequence: TGCGCCAGCAGCTTGGGACAGGGAAGCCATTCACCCCTCCACTTT.

V is TRBV9 and J is TRBJ2-1; D is perhaps TRBD2 (6 bases). The germline CDR1 and CDR2 sequences are SGDLS and YYNGEE. Trimming took off 3 bases at V and 4 bases at J, with 17 bases between the two ends. The CDR3 totals 16 residues. The CDR3 protein is CASSASRGDGYNEQFF. The CDR3 DNA reads as TGTGCCAGCAGCGCCTCGCGGGGCGATGGGTACAATGAGCAGTTCTTC.

This clonotype has a handful of counts. J is TRBJ1-2 and V is TRBV7-9; D possibly corresponds to TRBD1 (6 bases). This CDR3 has 15 amino acids. Germline loops: CDR1 SEHNR, CDR2 FQNEAQ (reference sequence). Trimming shortened V by 1 base and J by 2 bases, and 11 bases separated the two germline ends. CDR3 sequence: CASSLDLGANYGYTF. CDR3 in DNA: TGTGCCAGCAGCTTAGACCTGGGGGCCAACTATGGCTACACCTTC.

This clonotype was counted only a few times. V and J are TRBV6-4 and TRBJ2-2, with D uncertain. Trimming took 0 bases from V and 6 from J, leaving 5 bases between them. Germline values: CDR1 MRHNA, CDR2 SNTAGT. This CDR3 is built from 13 residues. The CDR3 DNA follows: TGTGCCAGCAGTGACTCGAATGCCGGGGAGCTGTTTTTT. Protein product: CASSDSNAGELFF.

This sequence joins TRBV6-5 and TRBJ1-1; the D is unclear. Trimming took off 6 bases at V and 5 bases at J, with 19 bases between the two ends. The CDR3 is 15 amino acids. CDR1 and CDR2 (germline): MNHEY, SVGAGI. CDR3 in amino acids: CASRSSLAVGTEAFF. The CDR3 DNA follows: TGTGCCAGCAGATCCAGTTTGGCGGTTGGGACTGAAGCTTTCTTT.

The sample holds a few counts of this clonotype. CDR3 DNA: TGCAGCGTTGAGTTTCAGGGGGTTAGCTCCTACAATGAGCAGTTCTTC. It yields the protein CSVEFQGVSSYNEQFF. The chain joins TRBV29-1 to TRBJ2-1; 7 bases are a match to TRBD1. CDR1 is SQVTM, CDR2 ANQGSEA, per germline. The trim removed 3 bases at V and 0 bases at J, leaving 8 bases unmatched. The CDR3 is 16 residues long.

This clonotype was picked up a small number of times. This sequence joins TRBV6-1 and TRBJ2-7; D remains unclear. CDR1 and CDR2 (germline): MNHNS, SASEGT. Trimming removed 0 bases from V and 3 bases from J, with 12 bases in between. The CDR3 sequence is 15 residues long. The chain's CDR3 is CASSEAPGVRYEQYF. The CDR3 coding sequence is TGTGCCAGCAGTGAAGCGCCAGGTGTTCGCTACGAGCAGTACTTC.

The rearrangement joins TRBV20-1 to TRBJ1-1, with 10 bases identical to TRBD1. The J segment lost 3 bases and the V segment lost 6 bases, leaving 7 bases of the junction unmatched. The CDR3 consists of 14 residues. CDR1 is DFQATT and CDR2 is SNEGSKA in the germline V gene (reference sequence). The CDR3 spells CSARQGADYTEAFF. The CDR3 DNA follows: TGCAGTGCGCGACAGGGGGCGGATTACACTGAAGCTTTCTTT.

This clonotype was seen more than once but under ten times. The rearrangement uses TRBV12-3 or TRBV12-4 and TRBJ2-7, with D uncertain. V was pared by 3 bases and J by 6 bases, with 12 bases between. This CDR3 region has 13 residues. CDR3 loop: CASSFVGLGEQYF. The DNA for the CDR3 is TGTGCCAGCAGTTTCGTCGGTTTGGGCGAGCAGTACTTC.

The chain joins TRBV7-2 to TRBJ1-1, with a weak D call TRBD1 (5 bases). The CDR3 consists of 13 residues. CDR1 SGHTA and CDR2 FQGNSA come from the germline V gene. Trimming left V 8 bases short and J 2 bases short, with 12 bases between. The CDR3 DNA reads as TGTGCCAGCCTAGGTGGGGGAAACACTGAAGCTTTCTTT. This sequence encodes CASLGGGNTEAFF.

V and J are TRBV7-8 and TRBJ2-3; D is ambiguous. CDR1 and CDR2 (germline): SGHVS, FQNEAQ. Deletions cut 4 bases from V and 7 bases from J, with 12 bases between. CDR3 length: 13 residues. The CDR3 nucleotides read TGTGCCAGCAGCTCCGAGCCACAGAATACGCAGTATTTT. The encoded protein is CASSSEPQNTQYF.

This clonotype has just a few counts. V and J are TRBV10-3 and TRBJ2-2; TRBD2 is a possible D gene (5 bases). Trimming shortened V by 0 bases and J by 6 bases, and 8 bases separated the two germline ends. Germline V gives CDR1 ENHRY, CDR2 SYGVKD. This CDR3 region has 14 residues. This chain's CDR3 is CAISESDGAGELFF. CDR3 DNA sequence: TGTGCCATCAGTGAGTCGGACGGGGCCGGGGAGCTGTTTTTT.

This clonotype was counted between two and nine times. V and J are TRBV30 and TRBJ2-2; maybe TRBD2 (5 bases). V lost 6 bases and J 1 base, leaving 18 bases between the germline ends. The germline V gene encodes CDR1 GTSNPN and CDR2 SVGIG (reference sequence). CDR3 size: 16 residues. The CDR3 sequence is CACPGVTAMNTGELFF. DNA for the CDR3: TGTGCCTGCCCCGGGGTGACGGCGATGAACACCGGGGAGCTGTTTTTT.

The chain combines TRBV7-2 with TRBJ2-3; unclear D gene. In germline, CDR1 is SGHTA, CDR2 FQGNSA. The CDR3 loop spans 12 amino acids. Trimming removed 5 bases from V and 6 bases from J, with 9 bases in between. The CDR3 DNA sequence: TGTGCCAGCAGCAACGGACCGGATACGCAGTATTTT. The encoded protein is CASSNGPDTQYF. Variable domain in full (rest from reference TRBV7-2 and TRBJ2-3): GAGVSQSPSNKVTEKGKDVELRCDPISGHTALYWYRQSLGQGLEFLIYFQGNSAPDKSGLPSDRFSAERTGGSVSTLTIQRTQQEDSAVYLCASSNGPDTQYFGPGTRLTVL.

This clonotype came up a few times. This chain joins TRBV12-3 or TRBV12-4 and TRBJ2-5; TRBD2 matches 11 bases. V shed 5 bases and J 5 bases; nucleotides not matched to a gene: 10. This CDR3 spans 16 amino acids. The CDR3 nucleotides read TGTGCCAGCAGTGCGATAGCGGGGGGGCGGGTCGAGACCCAGTACTTC. This sequence encodes CASSAIAGGRVETQYF.